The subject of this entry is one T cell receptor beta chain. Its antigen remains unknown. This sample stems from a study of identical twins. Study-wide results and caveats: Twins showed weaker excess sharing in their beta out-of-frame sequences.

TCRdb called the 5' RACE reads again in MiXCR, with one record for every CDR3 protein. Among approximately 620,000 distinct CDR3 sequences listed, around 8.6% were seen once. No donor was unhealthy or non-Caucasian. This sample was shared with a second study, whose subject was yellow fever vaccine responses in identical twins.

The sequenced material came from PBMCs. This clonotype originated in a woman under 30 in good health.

This CDR3 is CASSSDRLASTDTQYF. DNA of the CDR3: TGTGCCAGCAGCTCCGACAGACTAGCGAGCACAGATACGCAGTATTTT. The chain employs TRBV7-9 and TRBJ2-3; 8 bases line up with TRBD2. The germline gives CDR1 SEHNR, CDR2 FQNEAQ (reference sequence). The ends lost 4 bases at V and 0 bases at J; junction bases unmatched: 6. The CDR3 spans 16 residues.